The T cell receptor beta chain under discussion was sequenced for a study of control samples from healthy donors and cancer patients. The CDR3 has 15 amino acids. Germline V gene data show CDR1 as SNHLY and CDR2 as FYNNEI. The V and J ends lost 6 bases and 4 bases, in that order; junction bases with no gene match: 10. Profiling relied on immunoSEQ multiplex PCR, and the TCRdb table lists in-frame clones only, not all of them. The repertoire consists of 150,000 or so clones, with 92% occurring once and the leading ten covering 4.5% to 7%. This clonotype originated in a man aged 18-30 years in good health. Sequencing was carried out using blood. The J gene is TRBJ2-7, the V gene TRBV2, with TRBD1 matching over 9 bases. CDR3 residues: CASSPAWTGVYEQYF. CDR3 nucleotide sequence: TGTGCCAGCAGCCCAGCGTGGACAGGGGTGTACGAGCAGTACTTC.